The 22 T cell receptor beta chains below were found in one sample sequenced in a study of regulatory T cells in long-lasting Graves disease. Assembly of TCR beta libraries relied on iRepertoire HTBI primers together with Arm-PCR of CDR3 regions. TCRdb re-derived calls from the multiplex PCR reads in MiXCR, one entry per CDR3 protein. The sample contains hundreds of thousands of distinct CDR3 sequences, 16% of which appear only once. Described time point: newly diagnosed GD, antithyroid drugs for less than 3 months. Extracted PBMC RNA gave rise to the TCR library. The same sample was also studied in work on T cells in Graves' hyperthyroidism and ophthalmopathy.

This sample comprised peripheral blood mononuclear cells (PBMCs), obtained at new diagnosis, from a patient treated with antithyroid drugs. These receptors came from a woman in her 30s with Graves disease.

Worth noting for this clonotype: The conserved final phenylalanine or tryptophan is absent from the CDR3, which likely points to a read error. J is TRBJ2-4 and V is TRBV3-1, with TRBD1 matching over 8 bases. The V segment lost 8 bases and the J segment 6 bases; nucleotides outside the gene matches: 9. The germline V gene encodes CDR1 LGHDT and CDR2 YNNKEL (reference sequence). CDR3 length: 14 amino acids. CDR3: CASRRQGNANIQYL. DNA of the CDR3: TGTGCCAGCCGGCGACAGGGGAACGCAAACATTCAGTACCTC.

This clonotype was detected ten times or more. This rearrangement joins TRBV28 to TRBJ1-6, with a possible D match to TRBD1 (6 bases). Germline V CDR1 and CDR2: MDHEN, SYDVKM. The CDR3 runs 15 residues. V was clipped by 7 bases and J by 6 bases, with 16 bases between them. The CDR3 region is CASTEGDVSNSPLHF. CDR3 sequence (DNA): TGTGCCAGCACCGAGGGGGACGTTAGTAATTCACCCCTCCACTTT.

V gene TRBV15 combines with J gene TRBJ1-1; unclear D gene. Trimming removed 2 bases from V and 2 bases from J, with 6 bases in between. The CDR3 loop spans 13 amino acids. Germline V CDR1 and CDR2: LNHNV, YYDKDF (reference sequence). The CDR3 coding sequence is TGTGCCACCAGCAGACAGGTCAACACTGAAGCTTTCTTT. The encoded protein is CATSRQVNTEAFF.

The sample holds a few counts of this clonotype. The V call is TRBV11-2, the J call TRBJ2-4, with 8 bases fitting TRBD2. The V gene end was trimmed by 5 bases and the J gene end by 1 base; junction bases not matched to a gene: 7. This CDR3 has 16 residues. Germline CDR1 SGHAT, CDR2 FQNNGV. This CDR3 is CASSPGLADAKNIQYF. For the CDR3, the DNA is TGTGCCAGCAGCCCTGGACTAGCTGACGCCAAAAACATTCAGTACTTC.

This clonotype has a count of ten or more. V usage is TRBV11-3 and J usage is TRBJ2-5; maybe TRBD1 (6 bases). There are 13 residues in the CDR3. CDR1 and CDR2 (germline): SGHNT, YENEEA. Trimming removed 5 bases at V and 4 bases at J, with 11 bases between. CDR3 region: CASSPTGRETQYF. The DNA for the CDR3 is TGTGCCAGCAGCCCTACAGGGAGAGAGACCCAGTACTTC.

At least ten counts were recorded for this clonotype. The CDR3 DNA is TGTGCCAGCCGCAGATCGAGCTCCTACAATGAGCAGTTCTTC. It is translated as CASRRSSSYNEQFF. This chain connects TRBV27 to TRBJ2-1; D call uncertain. V lost 8 bases, J lost 0 bases, and 11 bases lay in between. Germline V gene sequence: CDR1 MNHEY, CDR2 SMNVEV (reference sequence). The CDR3 length is 14 residues.

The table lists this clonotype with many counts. The DNA for the CDR3 is TGCAGTGCTAGAGATATAGCGGGAGGGGGATACGAGCAGTACTTC. Amino acid sequence: CSARDIAGGGYEQYF. The chain is built from TRBV20-1 and TRBJ2-7; 11 bases line up with TRBD2. V lost 0 bases and J lost 4; bases outside the gene matches: 5. This CDR3 is built from 15 residues. Germline V gene data show CDR1 as DFQATT and CDR2 as SNEGSKA (reference sequence).

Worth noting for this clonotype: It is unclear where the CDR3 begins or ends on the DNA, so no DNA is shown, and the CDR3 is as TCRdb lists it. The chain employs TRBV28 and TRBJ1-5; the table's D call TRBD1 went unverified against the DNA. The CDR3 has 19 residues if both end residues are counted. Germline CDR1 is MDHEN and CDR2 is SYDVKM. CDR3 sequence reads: CASSLSHEQYFGPGQPQHF.

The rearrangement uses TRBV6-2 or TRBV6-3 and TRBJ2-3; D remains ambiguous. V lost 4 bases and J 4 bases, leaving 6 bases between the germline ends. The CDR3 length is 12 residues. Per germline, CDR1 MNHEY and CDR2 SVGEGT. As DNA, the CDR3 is TGTGCCAGCAGTTCCCAAGCAGATACGCAGTATTTT. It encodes CASSSQADTQYF.

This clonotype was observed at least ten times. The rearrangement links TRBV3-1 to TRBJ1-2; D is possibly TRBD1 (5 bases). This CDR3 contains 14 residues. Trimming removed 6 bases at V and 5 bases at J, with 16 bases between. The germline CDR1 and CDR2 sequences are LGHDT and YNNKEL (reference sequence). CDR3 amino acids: CASSQPGPPYGYTF. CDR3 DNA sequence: TGTGCCAGCAGTCAGCCGGGGCCGCCATATGGCTACACCTTC. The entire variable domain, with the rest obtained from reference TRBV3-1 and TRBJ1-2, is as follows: DTAVSQTPKYLVTQMGNDKSIKCEQNLGHDTMYWYKQDSKKFLKIMFSYNNKELIINETVPNRFSPKSPDKAHLNLHINSLELGDSAVYFCASSQPGPPYGYTFGSGTRLTVV.

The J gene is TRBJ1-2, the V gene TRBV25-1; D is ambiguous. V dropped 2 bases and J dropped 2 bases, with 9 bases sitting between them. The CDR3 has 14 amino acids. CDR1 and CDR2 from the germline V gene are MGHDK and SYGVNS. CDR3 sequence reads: CASSETRRNYGYTF. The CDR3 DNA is TGTGCCAGCAGTGAAACGAGACGGAACTATGGCTACACCTTC.

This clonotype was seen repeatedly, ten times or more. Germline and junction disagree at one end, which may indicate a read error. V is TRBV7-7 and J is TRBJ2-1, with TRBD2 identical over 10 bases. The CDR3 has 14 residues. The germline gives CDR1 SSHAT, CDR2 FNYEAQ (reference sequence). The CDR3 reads CASSPIAGGNEQFF. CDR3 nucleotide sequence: TGTGCTAGCAGCCCTATAGCGGGGGGCAATGAGCAGTTCTTC.

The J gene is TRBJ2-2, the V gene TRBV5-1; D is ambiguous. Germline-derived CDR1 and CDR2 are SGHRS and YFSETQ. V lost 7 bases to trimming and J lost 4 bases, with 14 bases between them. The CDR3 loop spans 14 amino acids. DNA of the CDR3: TGCGCCAGCCGTGAATACTTGCGCACCGGGGAGCTGTTTTTT. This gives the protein CASREYLRTGELFF.

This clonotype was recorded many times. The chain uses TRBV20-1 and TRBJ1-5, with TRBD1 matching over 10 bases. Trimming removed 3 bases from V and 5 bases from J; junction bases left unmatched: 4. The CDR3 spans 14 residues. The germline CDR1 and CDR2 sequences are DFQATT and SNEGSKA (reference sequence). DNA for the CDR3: TGCAGTGCTAGCACGACAGGGGGCGATCAGCCCCAGCATTTT. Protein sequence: CSASTTGGDQPQHF.

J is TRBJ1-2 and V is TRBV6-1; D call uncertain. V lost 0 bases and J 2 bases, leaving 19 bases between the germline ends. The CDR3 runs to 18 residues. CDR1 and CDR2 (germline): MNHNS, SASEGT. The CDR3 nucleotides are TGTGCCAGCAGTGAAGCACCGTACCGGGTTGGAGTGAACTATGGCTACACCTTC. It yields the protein CASSEAPYRVGVNYGYTF.

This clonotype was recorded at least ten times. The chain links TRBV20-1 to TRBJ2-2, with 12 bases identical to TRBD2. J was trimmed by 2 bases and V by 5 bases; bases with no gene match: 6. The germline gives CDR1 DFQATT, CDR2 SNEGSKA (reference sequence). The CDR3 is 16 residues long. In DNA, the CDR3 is TGCAGTGCTCGGACTAGCGGGATTTCAAACACCGGGGAGCTGTTTTTT. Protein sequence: CSARTSGISNTGELFF.

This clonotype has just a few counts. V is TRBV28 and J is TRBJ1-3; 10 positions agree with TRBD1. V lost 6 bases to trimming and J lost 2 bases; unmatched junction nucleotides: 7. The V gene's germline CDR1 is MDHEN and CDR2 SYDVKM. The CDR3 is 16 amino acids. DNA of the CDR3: TGTGCCAGCAGCGCCGGCGGGACAGGGGCTGGAAACACCATATATTTT. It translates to CASSAGGTGAGNTIYF.

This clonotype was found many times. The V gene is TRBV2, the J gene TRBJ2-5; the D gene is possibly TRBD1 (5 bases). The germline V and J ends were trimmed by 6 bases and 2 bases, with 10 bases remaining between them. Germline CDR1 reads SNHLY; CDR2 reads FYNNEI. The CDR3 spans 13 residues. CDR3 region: CASSSRAQETQYF. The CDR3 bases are TGTGCCAGCAGCTCCAGGGCACAAGAGACCCAGTACTTC.

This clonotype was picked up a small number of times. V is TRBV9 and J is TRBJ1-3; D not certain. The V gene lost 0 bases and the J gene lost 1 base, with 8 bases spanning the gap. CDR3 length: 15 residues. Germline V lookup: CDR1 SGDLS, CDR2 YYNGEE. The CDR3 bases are TGTGCCAGCAGCGTAGCTACGACTTCTGGAAACACCATATATTTT. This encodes CASSVATTSGNTIYF. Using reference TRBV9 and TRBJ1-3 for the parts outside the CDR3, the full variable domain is DSGVTQTPKHLITATGQRVTLRCSPRSGDLSVYWYQQSLDQGLQFLIQYYNGEERAKGNILERFSAQQFPDLHSELNLSSLELGDSALYFCASSVATTSGNTIYFGEGSWLTVV.

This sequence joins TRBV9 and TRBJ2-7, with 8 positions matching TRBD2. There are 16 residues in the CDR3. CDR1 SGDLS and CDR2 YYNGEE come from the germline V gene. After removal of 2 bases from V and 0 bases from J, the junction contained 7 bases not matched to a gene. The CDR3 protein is CASSVGTRGVSYEQYF. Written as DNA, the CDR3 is TGTGCCAGCAGCGTTGGTACGCGGGGGGTCTCCTACGAGCAGTACTTC.

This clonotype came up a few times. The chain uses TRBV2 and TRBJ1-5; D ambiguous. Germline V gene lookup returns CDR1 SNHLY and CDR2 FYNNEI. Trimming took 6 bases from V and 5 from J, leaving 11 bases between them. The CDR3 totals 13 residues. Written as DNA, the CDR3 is TGTGCCAGCAGCGTAGGCGCATATCAGCCCCAGCATTTT. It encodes CASSVGAYQPQHF. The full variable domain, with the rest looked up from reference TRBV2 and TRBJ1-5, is EPEVTQTPSHQVTQMGQEVILRCVPISNHLYFYWYRQILGQKVEFLVSFYNNEISEKSEIFDDQFSVERPDGSNFTLKIRSTKLEDSAMYFCASSVGAYQPQHFGDGTRLSIL.

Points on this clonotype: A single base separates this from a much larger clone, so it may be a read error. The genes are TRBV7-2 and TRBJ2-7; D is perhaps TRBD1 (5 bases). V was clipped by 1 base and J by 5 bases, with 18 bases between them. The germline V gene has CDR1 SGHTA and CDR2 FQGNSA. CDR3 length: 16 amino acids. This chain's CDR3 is CASSLEVARDNDEQYF. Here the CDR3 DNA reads TGTGCCAGCAGCTTAGAAGTAGCCAGGGATAACGACGAGCAGTACTTC.